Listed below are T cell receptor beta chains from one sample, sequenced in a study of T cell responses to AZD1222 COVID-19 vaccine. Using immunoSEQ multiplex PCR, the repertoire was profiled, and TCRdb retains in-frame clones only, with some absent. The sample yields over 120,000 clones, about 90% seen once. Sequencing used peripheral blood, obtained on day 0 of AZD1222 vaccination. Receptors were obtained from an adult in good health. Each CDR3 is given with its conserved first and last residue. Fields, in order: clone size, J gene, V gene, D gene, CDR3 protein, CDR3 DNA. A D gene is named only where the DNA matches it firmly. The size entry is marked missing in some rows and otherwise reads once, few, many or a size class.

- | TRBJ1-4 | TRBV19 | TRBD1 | CASNTGVREKLFF | TGTGCCAGTAATACAGGGGTGCGGGAAAAACTGTTTTTT
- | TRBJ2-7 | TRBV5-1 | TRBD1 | CASSTSGTGAGEQYF | TGCGCCAGCAGCACCTCCGGGACAGGGGCCGGCGAGCAGTACTTC
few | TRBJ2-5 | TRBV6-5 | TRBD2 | CASSRAGGLEETQYF | TGTGCCAGCAGCCGAGCGGGGGGGCTTGAAGAGACCCAGTACTTC
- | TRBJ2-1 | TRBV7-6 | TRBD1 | CASSVGQGGNEQFF | TGTGCCAGCAGCGTCGGACAGGGTGGCAATGAGCAGTTCTTC
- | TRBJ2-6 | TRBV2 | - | CASSYTGANVLTF | TGTGCCAGCAGTTATACAGGGGCCAACGTCCTGACTTTC
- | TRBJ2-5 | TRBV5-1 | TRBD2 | CASSDSWGGETQYF | TGCGCCAGCAGCGATAGCTGGGGGGGGGAGACCCAGTACTTC
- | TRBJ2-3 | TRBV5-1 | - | CASSSTDTQYF | TGCGCCAGCAGCTCCACAGATACGCAGTATTTT
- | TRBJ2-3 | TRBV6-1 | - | CASSESHRGGVDTQYF | TGTGCCAGCAGTGAATCACATCGAGGGGGGGTAGATACGCAGTATTTT
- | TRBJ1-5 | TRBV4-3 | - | CASSQDGNQPQHF | TGCGCCAGCAGCCAGGACGGCAATCAGCCCCAGCATTTT
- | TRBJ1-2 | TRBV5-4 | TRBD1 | CASSPDRDYGYTF | TGTGCCAGCAGCCCGGACAGGGATTATGGCTACACCTTC
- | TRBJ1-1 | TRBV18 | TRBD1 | CASSLWGMVATGATEAFF | TGTGCCAGCTCATTGTGGGGCATGGTAGCGACAGGGGCTACTGAAGCTTTCTTT
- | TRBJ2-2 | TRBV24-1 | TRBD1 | CATSDSGTVSPGELFF | TGTGCCACCAGTGACTCCGGGACAGTGTCGCCCGGGGAGCTGTTTTTT
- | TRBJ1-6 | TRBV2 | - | CASSPTGTSPLHF | TGTGCCAGCAGTCCTACAGGGACCTCACCCCTCCACTTT
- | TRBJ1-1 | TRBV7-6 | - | CASSLAPRGSVNTEAFF | TGTGCCAGCAGCTTAGCGCCACGGGGTTCCGTGAACACTGAAGCTTTCTTT
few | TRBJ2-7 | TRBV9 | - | CASSVGVGYEQYF | TGTGCCAGCAGCGTAGGGGTGGGATACGAGCAGTACTTC
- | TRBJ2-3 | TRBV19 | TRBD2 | CASSVTSGEWTDTQYF | TGTGCCAGTAGTGTAACTAGCGGGGAATGGACAGATACGCAGTATTTT
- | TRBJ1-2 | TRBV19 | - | CASSISPGWGGYTF | TGTGCCAGTAGTATTAGCCCAGGGTGGGGCGGCTACACCTTC
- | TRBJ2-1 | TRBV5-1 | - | CASSLDLNRYNEQFF | TGCGCCAGCAGCTTGGATCTTAACAGATACAATGAGCAGTTCTTC
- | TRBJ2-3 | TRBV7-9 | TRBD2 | CASSHTPTSGATGTQYF | TGTGCCAGCAGCCACACCCCGACTAGCGGGGCTACCGGTACGCAGTATTTT
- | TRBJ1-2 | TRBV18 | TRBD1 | CASSPDRGDYGYTF | TGTGCCAGCTCACCGGACAGGGGGGACTATGGCTACACCTTC
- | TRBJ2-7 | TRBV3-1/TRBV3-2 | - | CASSQDGEGIEQYF | TGTGCCAGCAGCCAAGATGGTGAGGGGATCGAGCAGTACTTC
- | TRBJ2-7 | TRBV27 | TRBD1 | CASSLVDRVHYEQYF | TGTGCCAGCAGTTTGGTCGACAGGGTGCACTACGAGCAGTACTTC
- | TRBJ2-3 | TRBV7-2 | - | CASSLDGLGTDTQYF | TGTGCCAGCAGCTTAGACGGCCTAGGCACAGATACGCAGTATTTT
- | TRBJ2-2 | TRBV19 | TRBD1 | CASSTQRDRETGELFF | TGTGCCAGTAGTACACAAAGGGACAGGGAGACCGGGGAGCTGTTTTTT
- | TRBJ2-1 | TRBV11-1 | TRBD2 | CASSLFGSGGYNEQFF | TGTGCCAGCAGCCTGTTTGGTAGCGGGGGGTACAATGAGCAGTTCTTC
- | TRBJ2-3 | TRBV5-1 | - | CASSLGWLIDTQYF | TGCGCCAGCAGCTTGGGGTGGTTGATAGATACGCAGTATTTT
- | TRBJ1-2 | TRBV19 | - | CATTEGIYGYTF | TGTGCCACGACTGAAGGAATCTATGGCTACACCTTC
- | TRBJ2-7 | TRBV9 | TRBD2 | CASSVEGSGGTYEQYF | TGTGCCAGCAGCGTAGAGGGTAGCGGGGGAACCTACGAGCAGTACTTC
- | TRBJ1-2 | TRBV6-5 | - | CASSRQGYGYTF | TGTGCCAGCAGTCGTCAGGGCTATGGCTACACCTTC
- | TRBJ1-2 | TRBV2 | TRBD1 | CASTFGTVSGYTF | TGTGCCAGCACCTTCGGGACAGTTTCTGGCTACACCTTC
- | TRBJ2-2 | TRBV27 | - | CASSSWTANTGELFF | TGTGCCAGCAGTTCTTGGACAGCGAACACCGGGGAGCTGTTTTTT
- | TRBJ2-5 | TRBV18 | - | CASSPPGESQETQYF | TGTGCCAGCTCACCCCCGGGGGAGAGCCAAGAGACCCAGTACTTC
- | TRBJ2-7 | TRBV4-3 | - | CASSQYLSYEQYF | TGCGCCAGCAGCCAGTACCTATCCTACGAGCAGTACTTC
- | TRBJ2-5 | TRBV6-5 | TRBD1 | CASSHRGLETQYF | TGTGCCAGCAGCCACAGGGGGTTGGAGACCCAGTACTTC
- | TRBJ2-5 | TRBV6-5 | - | CASSYSTSAETQYF | TGTGCCAGCAGTTACTCGACATCGGCGGAGACCCAGTACTTC
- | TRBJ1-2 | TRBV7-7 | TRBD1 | CASSLRGQTNYGYTF | TGTGCTAGCAGCTTACGGGGACAGACTAACTATGGCTACACCTTC
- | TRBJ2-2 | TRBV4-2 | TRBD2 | CASSQDWAGGDTGELFF | TGTGCCAGCAGCCAAGATTGGGCGGGGGGCGACACCGGGGAGCTGTTTTTT
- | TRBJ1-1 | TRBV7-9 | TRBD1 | CASSPRQGGSTEAFF | TGTGCCAGCAGCCCTCGACAGGGAGGGTCCACTGAAGCTTTCTTT
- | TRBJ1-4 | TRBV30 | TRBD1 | CAWSAETGGAGEKLFF | TGTGCCTGGAGTGCCGAGACAGGGGGAGCGGGTGAAAAACTGTTTTTT
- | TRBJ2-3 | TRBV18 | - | CASSPGASDTQYF | TGTGCCAGCTCACCAGGGGCTTCAGATACGCAGTATTTT
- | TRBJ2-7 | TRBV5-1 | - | CASSFGSTYEQYF | TGCGCCAGCAGCTTTGGATCTACCTACGAGCAGTACTTC
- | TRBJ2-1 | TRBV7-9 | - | CASSLVADEQFF | TGTGCCAGCAGCTTAGTAGCGGATGAGCAGTTCTTC
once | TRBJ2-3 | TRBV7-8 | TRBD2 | CASSAPGLVQYF | TGTGCCAGCAGCGCCCCGGGACTAGTCCAGTATTTT
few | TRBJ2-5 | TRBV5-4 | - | CASSRETGALQTQYF | TGTGCCAGCAGCCGGGAGACGGGGGCCCTGCAGACCCAGTACTTC
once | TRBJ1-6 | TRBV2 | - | CASSSKIPKANSPLHF | TGTGCCAGCAGTTCGAAAATACCTAAAGCGAATTCACCCCTCCACTTT
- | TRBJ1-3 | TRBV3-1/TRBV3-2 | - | CASSQDPGTGNTIYF | TGTGCCAGCAGCCAAGACCCGGGAACTGGAAACACCATATATTTT
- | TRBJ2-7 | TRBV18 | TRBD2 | CASSEGLAGAEQYF | TGTGCCAGCTCCGAAGGACTAGCGGGGGCCGAGCAGTACTTC
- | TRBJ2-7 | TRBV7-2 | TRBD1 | CASSFLTGSSYEQYF | TGTGCCAGCAGCTTCCTGACAGGGAGCTCCTACGAGCAGTACTTC
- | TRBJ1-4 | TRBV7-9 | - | CASSPSGGYEKLFF | TGTGCCAGCAGCCCCTCTGGGGGCTATGAAAAACTGTTTTTT
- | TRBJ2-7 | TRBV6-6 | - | CASSPSDKSVYEQYF | TGTGCCAGCAGTCCATCAGACAAGTCCGTCTACGAGCAGTACTTC
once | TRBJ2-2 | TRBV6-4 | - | CASSDGRKDHTGELFF | TGTGCCAGCAGTGACGGGCGTAAAGATCACACCGGGGAGCTGTTTTTT
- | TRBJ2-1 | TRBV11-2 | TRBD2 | CASSLDRRTSGFF | TGTGCCAGCAGCTTAGATCGTCGGACTAGCGGTTTCTTC
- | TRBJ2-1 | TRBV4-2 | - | CASSQGAPAYNEQFF | TGTGCCAGCAGCCAAGGCGCCCCGGCCTACAATGAGCAGTTCTTC
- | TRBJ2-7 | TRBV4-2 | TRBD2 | CASSQRSGGAYEQYF | TGTGCCAGCAGCCAACGCAGCGGGGGGGCCTACGAGCAGTACTTC
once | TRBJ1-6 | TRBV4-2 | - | CASSQEAGTLNSPLHF | TGTGCCAGCAGCCAAGAAGCCGGGACACTTAATTCACCCCTCCACTTT